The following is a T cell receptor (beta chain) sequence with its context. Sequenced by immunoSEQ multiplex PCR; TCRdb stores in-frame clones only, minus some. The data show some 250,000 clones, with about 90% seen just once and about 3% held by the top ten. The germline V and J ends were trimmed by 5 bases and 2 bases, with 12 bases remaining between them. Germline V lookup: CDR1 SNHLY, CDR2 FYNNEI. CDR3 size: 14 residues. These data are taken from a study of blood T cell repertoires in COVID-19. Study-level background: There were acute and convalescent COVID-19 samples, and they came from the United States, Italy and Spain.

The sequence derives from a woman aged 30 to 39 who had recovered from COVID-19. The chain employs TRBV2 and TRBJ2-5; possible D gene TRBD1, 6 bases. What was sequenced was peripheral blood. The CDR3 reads CASSWGTTQETQYF. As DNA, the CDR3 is TGTGCCAGCAGTTGGGGGACAACTCAAGAGACCCAGTACTTC.